Reported below is one TCR beta chain. The target antigen is unknown. The sample belongs to a study of T cell responses to AZD1222 COVID-19 vaccine. Study observations and caveats: In all cases, repertoires were sampled only after the peak T cell response. Donors were largely white British and mainly female; clonal diversity was possibly underestimated. Only five or six AZD1222 recipients tested seropositive at baseline.

The repertoire was sequenced with immunoSEQ multiplex PCR; TCRdb's copy has only in-frame clones and lacks some. This table has 130,000 to 150,000 clones, approximately 89% appearing once. The germline V gene has CDR1 SNHLY and CDR2 FYNNEI. V was trimmed by 5 bases and J by 7 bases, leaving 3 bases between them. This CDR3 has 10 amino acids. J is TRBJ2-1 and V is TRBV2, with D unclear. This specimen consisted of peripheral blood, obtained on day 0 of AZD1222 vaccination. The TCR originated in an adult in good health. The CDR3 DNA is TGTGCCAGCAGTCCGAATGAGCAGTTCTTC. As protein: CASSPNEQFF.